These 14 T cell receptor beta chains were all obtained from the same sample, sequenced in a study of blood T cell repertoires in COVID-19. Data came from immunoSEQ multiplex PCR; TCRdb stores just in-frame clones and leaves some out. The table includes about 300,000 clones, 88% detected once. The sample consisted of peripheral blood. These TCRs come from a woman in her thirties who had recovered from COVID-19.

The chain has TRBV28 and TRBJ1-5; 7 bases match TRBD1. The CDR3 is 17 residues long. V dropped 7 bases and J dropped 1; count of bases not matched to a gene: 13. Germline-derived CDR1 and CDR2 are MDHEN and SYDVKM. CDR3 nucleotides: TGTGCCAGCAAACCCCTCAGGGGGTCATCCAGCAATCAGCCCCAGCATTTT. Translating it yields CASKPLRGSSSNQPQHF. Combining the CDR3 with reference TRBV28 and TRBJ1-5 gives the whole variable domain DVKVTQSSRYLVKRTGEKVFLECVQDMDHENMFWYRQDPGLGLRLIYFSYDVKMKEKGDIPEGYSVSREKKERFSLILESASTNQTSMYLCASKPLRGSSSNQPQHFGDGTRLSIL.

The rearrangement links TRBV3-1 (or the pseudogene TRBV3-2) to TRBJ2-1, with D maybe TRBD2 (5 bases). V was pared by 1 base and J by 1 base, with 8 bases between. The CDR3 runs to 15 residues. The germline CDR1 and CDR2 sequences are LGHDT and YNNKEL (reference sequence). As DNA, the CDR3 is TGTGCCAGCAGCCAAGGAGGGAAGTCCTACAATGAGCAGTTCTTC. Translated, it gives CASSQGGKSYNEQFF.

The V call is TRBV28, the J call TRBJ2-1, with a tentative D call TRBD1 (5 bases). Germline V gene sequence: CDR1 MDHEN, CDR2 SYDVKM. The CDR3 covers 17 residues. The V end lost 6 bases, the J end lost 9 bases, and 27 bases lay between the germline ends. The CDR3 region is CASRVIGGANSWAEQFF. DNA of the CDR3: TGTGCCAGCAGAGTTATAGGTGGGGCAAATAGCTGGGCTGAGCAGTTCTTC.

The V gene is TRBV9, the J gene TRBJ1-5; D might be TRBD1 (6 bases). CDR3 length: 14 residues. The ends were cut back, 2 bases at V and 3 bases at J, with 9 bases in the middle. Germline CDR1 reads SGDLS; CDR2 reads YYNGEE. CDR3 protein: CASSVWDTNQPQHF. CDR3 DNA: TGTGCCAGCAGCGTCTGGGACACCAATCAGCCCCAGCATTTT.

The J gene is TRBJ1-1, the V gene TRBV7-2, with D possibly TRBD1 on 6 matching bases. Trimming cost V 3 bases and J 8 bases, with 16 bases left between them. CDR3 length: 14 residues. In germline, CDR1 is SGHTA, CDR2 FQGNSA. This CDR3 is CASSFKGTGGEAFF. For the CDR3, the DNA is TGTGCCAGCAGCTTTAAGGGAACGGGGGGCGAAGCTTTCTTT.

V is TRBV19 and J is TRBJ1-1; D might be TRBD1 (5 bases). The ends were cut back, 5 bases at V and 2 bases at J, with 9 bases in the middle. In germline, CDR1 is LNHDA, CDR2 SQIVND (reference sequence). The CDR3 runs 13 residues. The CDR3 protein is CASSWTPNTEAFF. The CDR3 region has the DNA TGTGCCAGTAGTTGGACACCCAACACTGAAGCTTTCTTT.

This clone was counted a few times. The chain uses TRBV18 and TRBJ2-2; tentative D call: TRBD1 (5 bases). Germline V gene data show CDR1 as KGHSH and CDR2 as LQKENI. With 2 bases removed from V and 5 bases from J, the gap between germline ends came to 15 bases. CDR3 size: 16 residues. This chain's CDR3 is CASSPGDSIRTGELFF. Here the CDR3 DNA reads TGTGCCAGCTCACCAGGAGACAGTATAAGGACCGGGGAGCTGTTTTTT.

J is TRBJ2-3 and V is TRBV7-2; tentative D call: TRBD2 (5 bases). In germline, CDR1 is SGHTA, CDR2 FQGNSA. V lost 5 bases to trimming and J lost 0 bases, with 9 bases between them. The CDR3 runs 14 residues. The CDR3 is CASSPPGSTDTQYF. Written as DNA, the CDR3 is TGTGCCAGCAGCCCCCCGGGGAGCACAGATACGCAGTATTTT.

The count of this clone is one. This rearrangement joins TRBV2 to TRBJ2-1, with D perhaps TRBD2 (6 bases). Germline loops: CDR1 SNHLY, CDR2 FYNNEI. This CDR3 has 15 residues. Trimming shortened V by 6 bases and J by 3 bases, and 15 bases separated the two germline ends. The CDR3: CASRGSYGGYNEQFF. The CDR3 DNA reads as TGTGCCAGCAGGGGAAGCTACGGGGGCTACAATGAGCAGTTCTTC.

The rearrangement links TRBV2 to TRBJ2-3; 7 bases match TRBD1. The V gene end was trimmed by 8 bases and the J gene end by 0 bases; junction bases not matched to a gene: 8. Germline assignment: CDR1 SNHLY and CDR2 FYNNEI. The CDR3 is made up of 15 amino acids. The CDR3 region has the DNA TGTGCCAGCGGCAGGGGGTCCCGAAGCACAGATACGCAGTATTTT. Translating gives CASGRGSRSTDTQYF.

V is TRBV9 and J is TRBJ2-2; 10 bases are a match to TRBD1. The ends lost 3 bases at V and 3 bases at J; junction bases unmatched: 2. The CDR3 is 15 residues long. The germline V gene has CDR1 SGDLS and CDR2 YYNGEE. For the CDR3, the DNA is TGTGCCAGCAGCGCGGACAGGGGGGACACCGGGGAGCTGTTTTTT. Amino acids: CASSADRGDTGELFF.

The J gene is TRBJ2-3, the V gene TRBV19; TRBD2 matches at 9 bases. Per germline, CDR1 LNHDA and CDR2 SQIVND (reference sequence). Germline trimming cut 7 bases from V and 4 bases from J; bases unmatched to any gene: 21. CDR3 length equals 19 residues. The CDR3 sequence is CASTLTGSGGSGYSDTQYF. In DNA, the CDR3 is TGTGCCAGTACCCTTACGGGTAGCGGGGGAAGCGGGTACTCAGATACGCAGTATTTT.

This clone was picked up a small number of times. The genes are TRBV4-2 and TRBJ2-7, with D tentatively TRBD2 (5 bases). This CDR3 contains 15 residues. Germline CDR1 reads LGHNA; CDR2 reads YNFKEQ. Trimming removed 1 base at V and 0 bases at J, with 10 bases between. The CDR3 nucleotides read TGTGCCAGCAGCCAAGCTCGGGGTCTCTCCTACGAGCAGTACTTC. This codes for CASSQARGLSYEQYF.

The chain recombines TRBV7-8 with TRBJ2-5; maybe TRBD2 (5 bases). Germline V gene data show CDR1 as SGHVS and CDR2 as FQNEAQ. The CDR3 loop spans 14 amino acids. V dropped 5 bases and J dropped 3 bases, with 13 bases sitting between them. In nucleotides, the CDR3 is TGTGCCAGCAGCCGGACCGGGATTGAAGAGACCCAGTACTTC. Translating it yields CASSRTGIEETQYF.